This T cell receptor beta chain appears in the sequencing data of a study of CD8 T cells in ankylosing spondylitis. TCRdb analysed the 5' RACE reads with MiXCR anew, one entry per CDR3 protein. The sample carries some 87,000 distinct CDR3 sequences, approximately 9% recorded once. CDR1 and CDR2 (germline): SGHTA, FQGNSA. The CDR3 runs to 12 residues. As regards this clonotype: This may be a read error, as it is one base from a much larger clone.

The sequenced sample consisted of blood, either unsorted or a sorted T cell fraction (not recorded which). This TCR derives from a male donor with ankylosing spondylitis or in good health (not recorded which). The V gene is TRBV7-2, the J gene TRBJ2-1; a possible D gene is TRBD1 (5 bases). The CDR3 spells CVSSLQGYEQFF. The CDR3 nucleotides read TGTGTCAGCAGCTTGCAGGGCTATGAGCAGTTCTTC.